This T cell receptor (beta chain) was sequenced for a study of regulatory T cells in long-lasting Graves disease. Study results and caveats: The small sample size may have reduced accuracy.

This clonotype was seen at least ten times. Its antigen is as yet unknown. V was clipped by 3 bases and J by 6 bases, with 11 bases between them. This CDR3 comprises 13 residues. Time point of the sample: persistent/refractory GD, antithyroid drugs over 5 years with positive TRAb. The TCR library was made from RNA that had been extracted from PBMCs in TRIzol. TCR beta libraries were built with iRepertoire HTBI primers and Arm-PCR of CDR3 regions. From the multiplex PCR reads, TCRdb called clonotypes with MiXCR, one entry per CDR3 protein. The repertoire holds approximately 500,000 distinct CDR3 sequences, with around a fifth as singletons.

V and J are TRBV12-3 or TRBV12-4 and TRBJ2-5; tentative D call: TRBD1 (6 bases). The sequence came from a female donor with Graves disease. Sequenced here: peripheral blood mononuclear cells (PBMCs), sampled when the disease was refractory, from a patient treated with antithyroid drugs. The CDR3 DNA reads TGTGCCAGCAGTTTCCTCCAGGGGAAGACCCAGTACTTC. It encodes CASSFLQGKTQYF.